This record looks at one T cell receptor beta chain sequence and its context. These data belong to a study of blood T cell repertoires in COVID-19. As for the study in general: Collection of acute and convalescent COVID-19 samples took place in the United States, Italy and Spain. The cDNA or gDNA used as material had been derived from T cells, B-cell-depleted T cells, or PBMCs.

V lost 0 bases and J lost 6, with 20 bases in between. In germline, CDR1 is GTSNPN, CDR2 SVGIG (reference sequence). The CDR3 contains 16 residues. Authors' analysis steps: Reference gene primer amplification in the assay estimated nucleated cell counts. Sequencing used immunoSEQ multiplex PCR; TCRdb keeps in-frame clones, though not all of them. V and J calls and clone size are copied from that table; D and trimming were computed from the DNA. The sample gives 120,000 to 150,000 clones, around 80% of which show up once; 6.5% to 9% is in the top ten. The TCR originated in a woman aged 45-60 years in a cohort sampled during active or convalescent COVID-19. This chain links TRBV30 with TRBJ2-5, with no clear D. Sequencing input: peripheral blood. CDR3 sequence: CAWSVVPHQKPKTQYF. CDR3 sequence (DNA): TGTGCCTGGAGTGTTGTTCCACACCAAAAACCAAAGACCCAGTACTTC.